The rows below give T cell receptor beta chains drawn from one sample of a study of T cells in Graves' hyperthyroidism and ophthalmopathy. Via MiXCR, TCRdb re-called the multiplex PCR reads, giving one row per CDR3 protein. The repertoire holds about 560,000 distinct CDR3 sequences, approximately 15% seen once, with approximately 7% in the top ten. Source material: blood. These receptor sequences come from a young woman with Graves' hyperthyroidism. Each CDR3 is given with its conserved first and last residue. A D gene is named only where the DNA matches it firmly. Size values are once, few and many counts, or a class for expanded clones, and some rows have none.

TRBJ1-6 | NA | TRBV2 | NA | TGTGCCAGCAGCTTGAGCCTGAGCAATTCACCCCTCCACTTT | CASSLSLSNSPLHF
TRBJ1-1 | NA | TRBV7-9 | TRBD1 | TGTGCCAGCAGCTTGACAGGGATGGGGGGCACTGAAGCTTTCTTT | CASSLTGMGGTEAFF
TRBJ2-1 | NA | TRBV9 | TRBD2 | TGTGCCAGCAGCCCTAAGGGGGCGGGAGGGGTATACAATGAGCAGTTCTTC | CASSPKGAGGVYNEQFF
TRBJ2-1 | many | TRBV5-1 | NA | TGCGCCAGCAGCTTGCTGGTGACAGAGGGGGGCAATGAGCAGTTCTTC | CASSLLVTEGGNEQFF
TRBJ1-1 | many | TRBV5-1 | NA | TGCGCCAGCAGCCGGGGGCGGCTCGAAGGAGATGAAGCTTTCTTT | CASSRGRLEGDEAFF
TRBJ2-2 | few | TRBV7-9 | NA | TGTGCCAGCAGCGCCAGGGGCGCCGGGGAGCTGTTTTTT | CASSARGAGELFF
TRBJ1-5 | NA | TRBV6-1 | NA | TGTGCCAGCAGTTCCCAGGGTGCTAGCAATCAGCCCCAGCATTTT | CASSSQGASNQPQHF
TRBJ1-5 | many | TRBV30 | TRBD1 | TGTGCCTGGAGTGCCGGGACAGCATATAGCAATCAGCCCCAGCATTTT | CAWSAGTAYSNQPQHF
TRBJ2-7 | many | TRBV7-2 | NA | TGTGCCAGCAGCTTAGCGCGGGGACTCAGATACGAGCAGTACTTC | CASSLARGLRYEQYF
TRBJ1-2 | NA | TRBV5-5 | NA | TGTGCCAGCAGCTTCATTGGCGAGGGAGGGGGCTACACCTTC | CASSFIGEGGGYTF
TRBJ2-1 | many | TRBV10-3 | TRBD2 | TGTGCCATCAGTGCCCCGCCGGGACTAGCGGGAGGGCCGGGCAATGAGCAGTTCTTC | CAISAPPGLAGGPGNEQFF
TRBJ2-2 | many | TRBV20-1 | TRBD1 | TGCAGTGCCAGCCGAGTGGGACAGACTAACACCGGGGAGCTGTTTTTT | CSASRVGQTNTGELFF
TRBJ2-1 | NA | TRBV4-3 | NA | TGCGCCAGCAGCCGTAGAAGTCCGCCCGAAAATGAGCAGTTCTTC | CASSRRSPPENEQFF
TRBJ1-1 | many | TRBV6-1 | NA | TGTGCCTGTAGGGCGCCGATGAACACTGAAGCTTTCTTT | CACRAPMNTEAFF
TRBJ2-1 | many | TRBV12-3/TRBV12-4 | TRBD2 | TGTGCCAGCAGCCATATCCGGGAGTTTAGCGGGAGGCCCTCCAATGAGCAGTTCTTC | CASSHIREFSGRPSNEQFF